A selection of T cell receptor beta chains follows, all from one sample in a study of beta chain features in type 1 diabetes. The protocol was immunoSEQ multiplex PCR, while the TCRdb copy is restricted to in-frame clones and leaves out a portion. The table lists about 360,000 clones, 10% to 15% of them singletons. Sample: naive CD4+ T cells from blood. These receptors all stem from a man between 18 and 35 years old in good health. Each CDR3 is given with its conserved first and last residue. A D gene is named only where the DNA matches it firmly. The size field is filled for only some rows; it gives once, few, many or a size class.

v_call: TRBV7-3
d_call: TRBD2
j_call: TRBJ2-7
clone_size: -
cdr3_nt: TGTGCCAGCAGCTCCGGGACTAGCGGGGGGGAGCAGTACTTC
cdr3_aa: CASSSGTSGGEQYF

v_call: TRBV14
d_call: -
j_call: TRBJ2-4
clone_size: few
cdr3_nt: TGTGCCAGCAGCGTTACCAGGGTAGCCAAAAACATTCAGTACTTC
cdr3_aa: CASSVTRVAKNIQYF

v_call: TRBV29-1
d_call: TRBD1
j_call: TRBJ2-1
clone_size: few
cdr3_nt: TGCAGCGTGTCGTGGGACAGCAATGAGCAGTTCTTC
cdr3_aa: CSVSWDSNEQFF

v_call: TRBV9
d_call: -
j_call: TRBJ2-2
clone_size: -
cdr3_nt: TGTGCCAGCAGCGTACGCGTGAACACCGGGGAGCTGTTTTTT
cdr3_aa: CASSVRVNTGELFF

v_call: TRBV5-1
d_call: -
j_call: TRBJ2-1
clone_size: few
cdr3_nt: TGCGCCAGCAGCTTGGAGTCGGGGCAGTTCTTC
cdr3_aa: CASSLESGQFF

v_call: TRBV4-2
d_call: TRBD1
j_call: TRBJ1-5
clone_size: -
cdr3_nt: TGTGCCAGCAGCCAAGAGGGCAGGGGGCAACGACAGCCCCAGCATTTT
cdr3_aa: CASSQEGRGQRQPQHF

v_call: TRBV21-1
d_call: -
j_call: TRBJ2-7
clone_size: few
cdr3_nt: TGTGCCAAGAGAACAACTAGCGGGATTTCCTACGAGCAGTACTTC
cdr3_aa: CAKRTTSGISYEQYF

v_call: TRBV7-6
d_call: -
j_call: TRBJ2-7
clone_size: -
cdr3_nt: TGTGCCAGCAGCTTAGTGTACAGGGGAGGAGGAGAGCAGTACTTC
cdr3_aa: CASSLVYRGGGEQYF

v_call: TRBV7-2
d_call: TRBD2
j_call: TRBJ2-7
clone_size: -
cdr3_nt: TGTGCCAGCTTGAGAGCGGGAGGACGGTACGAGCAGTACTTC
cdr3_aa: CASLRAGGRYEQYF

v_call: TRBV19
d_call: -
j_call: TRBJ1-1
clone_size: -
cdr3_nt: TGTGCCAGTAGTATTTCGAGAGAGAACACTGAAGCTTTCTTT
cdr3_aa: CASSISRENTEAFF

v_call: TRBV5-1
d_call: TRBD1
j_call: TRBJ2-7
clone_size: few
cdr3_nt: TGCGCCAGCAGCGGGGGACAGACCTACGAGCAGTACTTC
cdr3_aa: CASSGGQTYEQYF

v_call: TRBV5-6
d_call: TRBD2
j_call: TRBJ2-7
clone_size: few
cdr3_nt: TGTGCCAGCAGCTTCGGGGGGGCCTTTGCCGAGCAGTACTTC
cdr3_aa: CASSFGGAFAEQYF

v_call: TRBV28
d_call: -
j_call: TRBJ2-3
clone_size: many
cdr3_nt: TGTGCCAGCAGTCCTCTACGGGATACGCAGTATTTT
cdr3_aa: CASSPLRDTQYF

v_call: TRBV7-8
d_call: TRBD2
j_call: TRBJ2-2
clone_size: -
cdr3_nt: TGTGCCAGCAGCCCCGGGACTAGCGGGGGGGCCTCCGGGGAGCTGTTTTTT
cdr3_aa: CASSPGTSGGASGELFF

v_call: TRBV20-1
d_call: -
j_call: TRBJ1-1
clone_size: -
cdr3_nt: TGCAGTGCTATTACCGGACAGGAAGCTTTCTTT
cdr3_aa: CSAITGQEAFF

v_call: TRBV23-1
d_call: -
j_call: TRBJ1-6
clone_size: -
cdr3_nt: TGCGCCAGCAGTCAATTGGGGGGACCCTTCGGGTCACCCCTCCACTTT
cdr3_aa: CASSQLGGPFGSPLHF

v_call: TRBV6-1
d_call: -
j_call: TRBJ2-3
clone_size: -
cdr3_nt: TGTGCCAGCAGCCCCAATCCAATCACAGATACGCAGTATTTT
cdr3_aa: CASSPNPITDTQYF

v_call: TRBV11-1
d_call: -
j_call: TRBJ2-7
clone_size: -
cdr3_nt: TGTGCCAGCAGCTTCCAGGGGATCCACGAGCAGTACTTC
cdr3_aa: CASSFQGIHEQYF

v_call: TRBV7-3
d_call: TRBD1
j_call: TRBJ2-3
clone_size: -
cdr3_nt: TGTGCCAGCAGCTCCCCGGGACAGGGTCGGAGAACGCAGTATTTT
cdr3_aa: CASSSPGQGRRTQYF

v_call: TRBV6-5
d_call: -
j_call: TRBJ2-7
clone_size: -
cdr3_nt: TGTGCCAGCAGTTCCAGACTAGTCTACGAGCAGTACTTC
cdr3_aa: CASSSRLVYEQYF